The clone carrying this T cell receptor (beta chain) was seen many times. This entry belongs to a study of T cells in Graves' hyperthyroidism and ophthalmopathy. The investigators amplified TCR beta CDR3 regions from RNA transcripts. The primer set for the first-round RT-PCR of the TCR CDR3 was HTBI. TCRdb recomputed calls from the multiplex PCR reads with MiXCR, one row per CDR3 protein. The sample includes over 300,000 distinct CDR3 sequences, roughly an eighth seen only once; the top ten take roughly 35%. Looked up from germline, CDR1 is MDHEN and CDR2 is SYDVKM. This CDR3 has 15 amino acids. Losses at the gene ends were 6 bases for V and 5 bases for J; bases not matched to a gene: 11.

The sequencing input was blood. The clonotype originates from a middle-aged woman with Graves' ophthalmopathy. The chain couples TRBV28 to TRBJ2-7; the match to TRBD1 covers 9 bases. DNA for the CDR3: TGTGCCAGCAGACACCTCCGGGACAGGGTCGACGAGCAGTACTTC. This translates into CASRHLRDRVDEQYF. The full variable domain, rest sourced from reference TRBV28 and TRBJ2-7, is DVKVTQSSRYLVKRTGEKVFLECVQDMDHENMFWYRQDPGLGLRLIYFSYDVKMKEKGDIPEGYSVSREKKERFSLILESASTNQTSMYLCASRHLRDRVDEQYFGPGTRLTVT.